Each of the 27 T cell receptor beta chains below was sequenced from the same sample in a study of T cell repertoires in cytomegalovirus infection. TCRdb redid the calling of the reads with MiXCR, one entry per CDR3 protein. The table lists approximately 500,000 distinct CDR3 sequences, about 15% of them singletons, with roughly a quarter in the top ten. The specimen was CD8+ T cells from PBMCs. The receptors here all came from a human donor in good health (CMV status not recorded). Some clones in this sample may be carry-over from other donors' samples.

This clonotype showed up many times. This chain joins TRBV11-2 and TRBJ1-2; D remains unclear. V was cut by 4 bases and J by 4 bases, with 19 bases left in between. The CDR3 is 16 residues long. Germline assignment: CDR1 SGHAT and CDR2 FQNNGV. As DNA, the CDR3 is TGTGCCAGCAGCTATTATCCACCCTTCCGGGCCTATGGCTACACCTTC. This codes for CASSYYPPFRAYGYTF.

The chain recombines TRBV9 with TRBJ1-6; 7 nucleotides align to TRBD1. Germline CDR1 SGDLS, CDR2 YYNGEE. Unmatched junction bases numbered 8, after V lost 4 bases and J lost 7 bases. This CDR3 comprises 15 residues. CDR3 residues: CASSLRTGLNSPLHF. CDR3 in DNA: TGTGCCAGCAGCTTACGGACAGGTCTCAATTCACCCCTCCACTTT.

This clonotype has more than one count but fewer than ten. The V and J genes are TRBV4-2 and TRBJ2-5; D is ambiguous. This CDR3 region has 13 residues. Germline V lookup: CDR1 LGHNA, CDR2 YNFKEQ. V was cut by 6 bases and J by 0 bases, with 8 bases left in between. CDR3 in DNA: TGTGCCAGCAGTCATTTATACCAAGAGACCCAGTACTTC. Amino acids: CASSHLYQETQYF.

The chain combines TRBV6-5 with TRBJ1-5; 7 bases fit TRBD1. V gave up 6 bases and J gave up 6 bases; unmatched junction bases: 11. The CDR3 contains 15 residues. The germline CDR1 and CDR2 sequences are MNHEY and SVGAGI. The CDR3 loop reads CASRSGTAPFQPQHF. As DNA, the CDR3 is TGTGCCAGCAGGTCCGGGACAGCGCCTTTTCAGCCCCAGCATTTT.

This clonotype came up a few times. The CDR3 sequence is CASSQGKGYEQYF. CDR3 nucleotides: TGTGCCAGCAGCCAAGGGAAAGGCTACGAGCAGTACTTC. The chain joins TRBV4-2 to TRBJ2-7; D gene uncertain. V dropped 1 base and J dropped 3 bases, with 7 bases sitting between them. Germline lookup yields CDR1 LGHNA and CDR2 YNFKEQ. CDR3 size: 13 residues.

This clonotype was detected many times. The J gene is TRBJ1-1, the V gene TRBV10-3; D not certain. CDR3 size: 16 residues. The V end was cut by 4 bases, the J end by 1 base, with 16 bases between. CDR1 is ENHRY, CDR2 SYGVKD, per germline. The CDR3 DNA sequence: TGTGCCATCAGTGTGAAGCTGAAGCAAGAGAACACTGAAGCTTTCTTT. Translation: CAISVKLKQENTEAFF.

This clonotype was seen more than once but under ten times. The J gene is TRBJ2-7, the V gene TRBV11-2; TRBD1 is a possible D gene (6 bases). The CDR3 sequence is 13 residues long. The V gene's germline CDR1 is SGHAT and CDR2 FQNNGV. The ends were cut back, 6 bases at V and 5 bases at J, with 14 bases in the middle. This CDR3 reads CASRSAPGDEQYF. The CDR3 bases are TGTGCCAGCAGATCAGCCCCAGGGGACGAGCAGTACTTC.

In its sample, this clonotype was seen many times. The chain combines TRBV7-9 with TRBJ1-2, with 8 bases lining up with TRBD1. This CDR3 is built from 19 residues. Germline CDR1 and CDR2: SEHNR and FQNEAQ (reference sequence). V shed 3 bases, J shed 6 bases, and the junction held 21 bases outside the gene matches. The DNA of the CDR3 is TGTGCCAGCAGCTTCCCCCTATCGAAGACAGGGGCGAGGGAGGATGGCTACACCTTC. Amino acids: CASSFPLSKTGAREDGYTF.

The rearrangement joins TRBV12-3 or TRBV12-4 to TRBJ1-1; D gene unclear. The CDR3 covers 12 residues. V was shortened by 1 base and J by 6 bases, with 6 bases between the two germline ends. The CDR3 nucleotides read TGTGCCAGCAGTTTAGAGAGCCCTGAAGCTTTCTTT. As protein: CASSLESPEAFF.

With regard to this clonotype: Just one base apart from a much larger clone, this may be a read error. This chain uses TRBV27 with TRBJ1-5; TRBD1 might be the D (6 bases). The germline V gene encodes CDR1 MNHEY and CDR2 SMNVEV (reference sequence). The CDR3 has 15 amino acids. Written as DNA, the CDR3 is TGTGCCAGCGGTTATAGGGGGACATCTAATCAGCCCCAGCAATTT. Translation gives CASGYRGTSNQPQQF.

This clonotype has ten or more counts. The chain employs TRBV10-3 and TRBJ1-1; 8 bases agree with TRBD1. V gave up 6 bases and J gave up 3 bases; unmatched junction bases: 3. The CDR3 is 13 residues long. CDR1 and CDR2 from the germline V gene are ENHRY and SYGVKD. Here the CDR3 reads CAIRDRDDTEAFF. CDR3 sequence (DNA): TGTGCCATCAGGGACAGGGACGACACTGAAGCTTTCTTT.

V gene TRBV4-1 combines with J gene TRBJ1-5, with D possibly TRBD1 on 5 matching bases. The germline CDR1 and CDR2 sequences are MGHRA and YSYEKL. The CDR3 is made up of 14 amino acids. V gave up 6 bases and J gave up 0 bases, with 9 bases separating them. CDR3 in DNA: TGCGCCAGCAGTCGGGGGAATAGCAATCAGCCCCAGCATTTT. Translating gives CASSRGNSNQPQHF.

The sample holds one count of this clonotype. The gene calls are TRBV6-8 and TRBJ1-4; a weak D match, TRBD1 (5 bases). The CDR3 totals 15 residues. The V gene lost 8 bases and the J gene lost 5 bases, with 18 bases spanning the gap. The germline gives CDR1 MNHGY, CDR2 SAAAGT. This CDR3 reads CASGQGYTMNEKLFF. In nucleotides, the CDR3 is TGTGCCAGCGGCCAGGGTTATACCATGAATGAAAAACTGTTTTTT.

This clonotype was recorded a few times. The chain uses TRBV6-2 or TRBV6-3 and TRBJ2-7, with 9 bases fitting TRBD1. Unmatched junction bases numbered 2, after V lost 6 bases and J lost 2 bases. This CDR3 has 13 amino acids. Germline assignment: CDR1 MNHEY and CDR2 SVGEGT. CDR3 in DNA: TGTGCCAGCAGAGGGGACAGGGCCTACGAGCAGTACTTC. Residues: CASRGDRAYEQYF.

This clonotype was observed a handful of times. The chain uses TRBV3-1 and TRBJ2-7; 9 bases agree with TRBD2. Losses at the gene ends were 1 base for V and 5 bases for J; bases not matched to a gene: 9. The V gene's germline CDR1 is LGHDT and CDR2 YNNKEL (reference sequence). This CDR3 spans 16 amino acids. CDR3: CASSQGLAGPRDEQYF. The CDR3 DNA follows: TGTGCCAGCAGCCAAGGTCTAGCGGGGCCTCGCGACGAGCAGTACTTC.

This rearrangement joins TRBV19 to TRBJ2-7; 8 bases match TRBD1. Germline-derived CDR1 and CDR2 are LNHDA and SQIVND (reference sequence). The CDR3 consists of 17 residues. Germline trimming cut 3 bases from V and 1 base from J; bases unmatched to any gene: 11. The CDR3 DNA is TGTGCCAGTAGTATTAATCCACCGGGGACAGGATCCTACGAGCAGTACTTC. This gives the protein CASSINPPGTGSYEQYF.

This clonotype was counted between two and nine times. J is TRBJ1-2 and V is TRBV4-1, with 10 bases that match TRBD1. V shed 4 bases and J 8 bases; nucleotides not matched to a gene: 10. The germline V gene encodes CDR1 MGHRA and CDR2 YSYEKL. This CDR3 has 15 amino acids. The CDR3 bases are TGCGCCAGCAGCCGAGAGACAGGGGGCTTACGAGGCTACACCTTC. Protein: CASSRETGGLRGYTF.

The J gene is TRBJ1-1, the V gene TRBV13; D gene ambiguous. V was cut by 5 bases and J by 7 bases, with 8 bases left in between. This CDR3 has 11 amino acids. The germline V gene encodes CDR1 PRHDT and CDR2 FYEKMQ (reference sequence). CDR3 loop: CASSIRLEAFF. The DNA of the CDR3 is TGTGCCAGCAGCATACGCCTTGAAGCTTTCTTT.

This clonotype has ten or more counts. This chain connects TRBV11-1 to TRBJ2-3; D may be TRBD1 or TRBD2 (5 bases each). The germline CDR1 and CDR2 sequences are SGHAT and FQDESV (reference sequence). V was cut by 5 bases and J by 0 bases, with 12 bases left in between. The CDR3 loop spans 15 amino acids. CDR3 protein: CASSPGTISTDTQYF. The CDR3 DNA is TGTGCCAGCAGCCCAGGGACGATCAGCACAGATACGCAGTATTTT.

This clonotype has just a few counts. The chain combines TRBV28 with TRBJ2-3, with 7 bases identical to TRBD2. CDR3 length equals 16 residues. The trim removed 3 bases at V and 0 bases at J, leaving 6 bases unmatched. The germline V gene has CDR1 MDHEN and CDR2 SYDVKM. CDR3 nucleotides: TGTGCCAGCAGTTTCCTAGCGGACGCTAGCACAGATACGCAGTATTTT. Amino acids: CASSFLADASTDTQYF.

This clonotype was counted between two and nine times. The chain uses TRBV5-6 and TRBJ2-7, with 7 bases aligning to TRBD1. Germline trimming cut 0 bases from V and 1 base from J; bases unmatched to any gene: 10. Germline CDR1 reads SGHDT; CDR2 reads YYEEEE. This CDR3 has 17 amino acids. Here the CDR3 DNA reads TGTGCCAGCAGCTTGGAGGGTGTCAGGGGGAGATCCTACGAGCAGTACTTC. It encodes CASSLEGVRGRSYEQYF.

This clonotype was recorded a few times. The CDR3 nucleotides read TGTGCCAGCAGCCAGGGGTGGGGGAGAACAGATACGCAGTATTTT. This sequence encodes CASSQGWGRTDTQYF. The gene calls are TRBV7-9 and TRBJ2-3, with TRBD1 as a possible D gene (6 bases). The V gene lost 5 bases and the J gene lost 3 bases, with 15 bases spanning the gap. The length of the CDR3 is 15 residues. Germline assignment: CDR1 SEHNR and CDR2 FQNEAQ (reference sequence).

V usage is TRBV6-1 and J usage is TRBJ2-4; TRBD1 matches 7 bases. This CDR3 has 15 residues. V was clipped by 4 bases and J by 1 base; unmatched bases: 4. CDR1 and CDR2 (germline): MNHNS, SASEGT. The CDR3 loop reads CASSVDREAKNIQYF. The CDR3 DNA is TGTGCCAGCAGTGTCGACAGGGAGGCCAAAAACATTCAGTACTTC.

This clonotype was observed at least ten times. This rearrangement joins TRBV11-3 to TRBJ2-5; D possibly uses TRBD1 or TRBD2 (5 bases each). The CDR3 has 14 residues. The V gene lost 5 bases and the J gene lost 2 bases, with 12 bases spanning the gap. Germline CDR1 SGHNT, CDR2 YENEEA. The CDR3 loop reads CASSPAGTQETQYF. CDR3 nucleotide sequence: TGTGCCAGCAGCCCCGCAGGGACGCAAGAGACCCAGTACTTC. Full variable domain (missing parts from reference TRBV11-3 and TRBJ2-5): EAGVVQSPRYKIIEKKQPVAFWCNPISGHNTLYWYLQNLGQGPELLIRYENEEAVDDSQLPKDRFSAERLKGVDSTLKIQPAELGDSAVYLCASSPAGTQETQYFGPGTRLLVL.

As to this clonotype: This may arise from a read error, as a much more abundant clone is one base away. The chain has TRBV2 and TRBJ2-4; the D gene is possibly TRBD2 (6 bases). Trimming left V 6 bases short and J 6 bases short, with 15 bases between. CDR3 length: 14 amino acids. The germline V gene has CDR1 SNHLY and CDR2 FYNNEI. The CDR3 is CASRGGGLGNIQYF. In DNA, the CDR3 is TGTGCCAGCAGAGGAGGAGGGTTGGGAAACATTCAGTACTTC.

This chain connects TRBV14 to TRBJ2-7; D possibly corresponds to TRBD1 (6 bases). Germline assignment: CDR1 SGHDN and CDR2 FVKESK. Trimming pared 1 base from V and 1 base from J, leaving 17 bases between. There are 17 residues in the CDR3. CDR3 protein: CASSQGWAGDHSYEQYF. CDR3 bases: TGTGCCAGCAGCCAAGGGTGGGCAGGGGACCATTCCTACGAGCAGTACTTC.

This clonotype was detected ten times or more. The DNA for the CDR3 is TGCGCCAGCAGCCAAGAACGGAAAAACTACAATGAGCAGTTCTTC. Protein sequence: CASSQERKNYNEQFF. The genes are TRBV4-1 and TRBJ2-1; D gene unclear. Germline assignment: CDR1 MGHRA and CDR2 YSYEKL. V dropped 0 bases and J dropped 3 bases, with 9 bases sitting between them. The CDR3 runs to 15 residues.